The following is a T cell receptor (beta chain) sequence with its context. Source study methods: Estimation of nucleated cell counts relied on the amplification of reference gene primers. The data were produced by immunoSEQ multiplex PCR, yet TCRdb's version contains in-frame clones alone and is incomplete. That table supplies the V and J calls and clone size; D and trimming were determined from the DNA. Of about 45,000 clones listed, about nine tenths are singletons. The data originate from a study of blood T cell repertoires in COVID-19. Study in general: From T cells, B-cell-depleted T cells, or PBMCs came the material, which was cDNA or gDNA.

Per the germline V gene, CDR1 is SGHNT and CDR2 is YYREEE (reference sequence). Trimming stripped 2 bases from V and 6 bases from J, with 11 bases between. The CDR3 extends over 13 amino acids. This chain joins TRBV5-4 and TRBJ1-2; D unresolved. The receptor was isolated from a human donor in a cohort sampled during active COVID-19. The sequenced sample was peripheral blood. The CDR3 here is CASSFGGSDGYTF. Here the CDR3 DNA reads TGTGCCAGCAGCTTCGGAGGGAGCGATGGCTACACCTTC.